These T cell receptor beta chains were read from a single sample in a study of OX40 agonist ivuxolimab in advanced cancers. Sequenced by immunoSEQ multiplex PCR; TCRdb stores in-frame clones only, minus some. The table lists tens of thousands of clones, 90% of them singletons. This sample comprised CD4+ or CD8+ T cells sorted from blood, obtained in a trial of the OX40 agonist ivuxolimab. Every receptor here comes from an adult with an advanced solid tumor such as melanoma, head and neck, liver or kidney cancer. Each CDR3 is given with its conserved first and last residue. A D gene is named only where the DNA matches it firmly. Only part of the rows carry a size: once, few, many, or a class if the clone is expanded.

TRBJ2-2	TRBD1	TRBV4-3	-	CASSRDRYTGELFF	TGCGCCAGCAGCCGGGACAGGTACACCGGGGAGCTGTTTTTT
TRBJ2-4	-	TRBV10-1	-	CASSESTGIGAKNIQYF	TGCGCCAGCAGTGAGTCCACAGGGATAGGAGCCAAAAACATTCAGTACTTC
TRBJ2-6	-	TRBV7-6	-	CASSRSTGISSGANVLTF	TGTGCCAGCAGTCGATCCACCGGGATTAGCTCTGGGGCCAACGTCCTGACTTTC
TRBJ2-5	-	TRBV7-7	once	CASSLADQETQYF	TGTGCTAGCAGCTTAGCAGATCAAGAGACCCAGTACTTC
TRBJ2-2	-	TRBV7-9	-	CASSSSQFNTGELFF	TGTGCCAGCAGCTCTTCGCAGTTTAACACCGGGGAGCTGTTTTTT
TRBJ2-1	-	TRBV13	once	CASSLGGRTYNEQFF	TGTGCCAGCAGCTTAGGGGGGAGGACCTACAATGAGCAGTTCTTC
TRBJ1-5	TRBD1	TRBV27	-	CASSLEGQGDDQPQHF	TGTGCCAGCAGTTTAGAGGGACAGGGGGACGATCAGCCCCAGCATTTT
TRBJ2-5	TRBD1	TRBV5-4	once	CASYDRGKETQYF	TGTGCCAGCTACGACAGGGGAAAAGAGACCCAGTACTTC
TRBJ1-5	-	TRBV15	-	CATSRDKRNSNQPQHF	TGTGCCACCAGCAGAGATAAGCGGAATAGCAATCAGCCCCAGCATTTT
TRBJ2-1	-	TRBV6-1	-	CASSRTVNNEQFF	TGTGCCAGCAGTCGGACAGTGAACAATGAGCAGTTCTTC
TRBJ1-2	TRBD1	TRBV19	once	CASSMGQGIYGYTF	TGTGCCAGTAGTATGGGACAGGGAATCTATGGCTACACCTTC
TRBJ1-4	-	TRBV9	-	CASSLEDSEKLFF	TGTGCCAGCAGCCTAGAGGACAGCGAAAAACTGTTTTTT
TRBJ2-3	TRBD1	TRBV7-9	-	CASSSRQGARITSTDTQYF	TGTGCCAGCAGCTCACGACAGGGGGCGAGAATTACTAGCACAGATACGCAGTATTTT
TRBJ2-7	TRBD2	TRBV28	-	CASIPSGRMNEQYF	TGTGCCAGCATTCCTAGCGGGCGTATGAACGAGCAGTACTTC
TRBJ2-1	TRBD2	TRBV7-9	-	CASSFSGSPFF	TGTGCCAGCAGCTTTAGCGGGAGCCCGTTCTTC
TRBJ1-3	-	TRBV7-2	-	CASSGRQVGNTIYF	TGTGCCAGCAGCGGTAGACAGGTTGGAAACACCATATATTTT
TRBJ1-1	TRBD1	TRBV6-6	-	CASRPPPGQGEAFF	TGTGCCAGCAGACCCCCGCCGGGACAGGGGGAAGCTTTCTTT
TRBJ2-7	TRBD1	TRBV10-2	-	CASSNDRGSEQYF	TGCGCCAGCAGTAACGACAGGGGGTCCGAGCAGTACTTC
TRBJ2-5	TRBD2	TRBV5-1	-	CASSSGTSGQETQYF	TGCGCCAGCAGCTCCGGGACTAGCGGGCAAGAGACCCAGTACTTC
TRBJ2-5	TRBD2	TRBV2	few	CATKQMAGVDLQTQYF	TGTGCCACAAAGCAGATGGCGGGAGTAGATCTTCAGACCCAGTACTTC
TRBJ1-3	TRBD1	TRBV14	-	CASSFMTGTGNTIYF	TGTGCCAGCAGCTTCATGACAGGGACTGGAAACACCATATATTTT
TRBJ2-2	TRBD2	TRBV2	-	CASRLAGGTGELFF	TGTGCCAGCAGACTAGCGGGGGGCACCGGGGAGCTGTTTTTT
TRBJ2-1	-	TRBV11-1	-	CASSLLVGVSYNEQFF	TGTGCCAGCAGCTTACTGGTCGGGGTCTCCTACAATGAGCAGTTCTTC
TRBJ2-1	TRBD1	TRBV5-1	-	CASSTGQGDFNEQFF	TGCGCCAGCAGCACCGGACAGGGAGATTTTAATGAGCAGTTCTTC
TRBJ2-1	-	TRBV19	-	CASSMAGVRNEQFF	TGTGCCAGTAGTATGGCAGGGGTGCGCAATGAGCAGTTCTTC
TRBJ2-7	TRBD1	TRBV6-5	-	CASSYSGQAAYEQYF	TGTGCCAGCAGTTACTCCGGACAGGCTGCCTACGAGCAGTACTTC
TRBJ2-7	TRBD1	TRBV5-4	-	CASSLLYSGTGIYEQYF	TGTGCCAGCAGCTTGCTGTATTCCGGGACAGGGATCTACGAGCAGTACTTC
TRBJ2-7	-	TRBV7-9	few	CASSPERYEQYF	TGTGCCAGCAGCCCCGAGCGCTACGAGCAGTACTTC
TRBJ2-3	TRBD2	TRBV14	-	CASSPTSGLRDTQYF	TGTGCCAGCAGCCCGACTAGCGGGTTACGGGATACGCAGTATTTT
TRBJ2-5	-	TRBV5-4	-	CASSLQGNQETQYF	TGTGCCAGCAGCTTGCAGGGGAATCAAGAGACCCAGTACTTC
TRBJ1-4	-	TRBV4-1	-	CASSHGSYIATNEKLFF	TGCGCCAGCAGCCACGGATCTTACATTGCAACTAATGAAAAACTGTTTTTT
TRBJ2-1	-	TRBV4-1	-	CASSYPGVVNEQFF	TGCGCCAGCAGCTATCCGGGAGTAGTCAATGAGCAGTTCTTC
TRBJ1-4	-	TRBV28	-	CASTSPVGGYEKLFF	TGTGCCAGCACGTCTCCGGTCGGGGGCTATGAAAAACTGTTTTTT
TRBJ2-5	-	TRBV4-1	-	CASSQEQGIKETQYF	TGCGCCAGCAGCCAAGAACAGGGTATCAAAGAGACCCAGTACTTC
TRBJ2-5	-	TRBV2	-	CASSQERQETQYF	TGTGCCAGCAGCCAAGAGAGGCAAGAGACCCAGTACTTC
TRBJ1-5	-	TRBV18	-	CASSPRTANNQPQHF	TGTGCCAGCTCACCTCGGACAGCTAACAATCAGCCCCAGCATTTT
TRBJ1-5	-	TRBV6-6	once	CASRDSTFNQPQHF	TGTGCCAGCAGGGACAGCACGTTCAATCAGCCCCAGCATTTT
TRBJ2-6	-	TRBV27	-	CASGKTSGANVLTF	TGTGCCAGTGGCAAAACCTCTGGGGCCAACGTCCTGACTTTC
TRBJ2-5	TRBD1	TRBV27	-	CASSFGDRGTQYF	TGTGCCAGCAGTTTCGGGGACAGAGGGACCCAGTACTTC
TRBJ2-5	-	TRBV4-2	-	CASSPALPLETQYF	TGTGCCAGCAGCCCGGCCCTTCCCCTGGAGACCCAGTACTTC
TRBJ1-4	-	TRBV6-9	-	CASSYFRESEKLFF	TGTGCCAGCAGTTACTTCAGGGAAAGTGAAAAACTGTTTTTT
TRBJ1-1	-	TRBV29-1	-	CSGRGANTEAFF	TGCAGCGGGCGTGGGGCGAACACTGAAGCTTTCTTT
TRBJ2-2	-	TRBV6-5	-	CASSYEAGATGELFF	TGTGCCAGCAGTTACGAGGCAGGGGCCACCGGGGAGCTGTTTTTT
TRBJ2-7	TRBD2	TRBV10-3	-	CAISRGRAYEQYF	TGTGCCATCAGCCGAGGGAGGGCCTACGAGCAGTACTTC
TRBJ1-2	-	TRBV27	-	CASSLYELNYGYTF	TGTGCCAGCAGTTTATATGAGCTTAACTATGGCTACACCTTC
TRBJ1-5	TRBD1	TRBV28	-	CASSPGTGAFGQPQHF	TGTGCCAGCAGTCCAGGGACAGGGGCGTTCGGTCAGCCCCAGCATTTT
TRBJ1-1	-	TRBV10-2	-	CASSESWGFEAFF	TGCGCCAGCAGTGAGTCGTGGGGATTTGAAGCTTTCTTT
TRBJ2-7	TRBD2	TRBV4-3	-	CASSHAWSGKSPLSSYEQYF	TGCGCCAGCAGCCACGCCTGGAGCGGGAAGAGCCCTTTGAGCTCCTACGAGCAGTACTTC
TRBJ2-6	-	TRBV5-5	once	CASSSGTESSGANVLTF	TGTGCCAGCAGTTCCGGGACGGAGAGCTCTGGGGCCAACGTCCTGACTTTC
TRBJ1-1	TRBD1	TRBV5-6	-	CASSLEGQGVRPYF	TGTGCCAGCAGCTTGGAAGGACAGGGGGTGAGGCCTTACTTT
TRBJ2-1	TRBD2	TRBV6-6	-	CASSSGLAGNEQFF	TGTGCCAGCAGTTCGGGACTAGCGGGAAATGAGCAGTTCTTC